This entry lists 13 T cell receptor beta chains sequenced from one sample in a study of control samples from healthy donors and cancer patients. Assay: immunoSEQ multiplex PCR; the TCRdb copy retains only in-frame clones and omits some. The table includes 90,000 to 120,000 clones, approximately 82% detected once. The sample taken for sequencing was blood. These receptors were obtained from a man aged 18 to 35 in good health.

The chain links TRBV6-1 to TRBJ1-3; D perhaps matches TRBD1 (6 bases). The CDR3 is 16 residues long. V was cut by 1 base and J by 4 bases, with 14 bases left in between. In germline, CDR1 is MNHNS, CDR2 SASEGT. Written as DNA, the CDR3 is TGTGCCAGCAGTGAAGTATCGGGGGCGCAAGGAAACACCATATATTTT. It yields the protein CASSEVSGAQGNTIYF.

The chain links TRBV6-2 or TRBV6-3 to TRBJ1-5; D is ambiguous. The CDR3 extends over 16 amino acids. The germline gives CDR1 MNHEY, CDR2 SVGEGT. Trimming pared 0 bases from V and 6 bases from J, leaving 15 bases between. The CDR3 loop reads CASSYSREGHRQPQHF. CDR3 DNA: TGTGCCAGCAGTTACTCGAGAGAGGGCCATCGTCAGCCCCAGCATTTT.

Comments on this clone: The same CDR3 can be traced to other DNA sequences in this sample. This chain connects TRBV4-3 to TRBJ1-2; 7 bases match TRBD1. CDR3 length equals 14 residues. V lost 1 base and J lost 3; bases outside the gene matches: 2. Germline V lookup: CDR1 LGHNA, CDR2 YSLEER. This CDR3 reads CASSQGQGHYGYTF. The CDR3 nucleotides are TGCGCCAGCAGCCAAGGACAGGGCCACTATGGCTACACCTTC.

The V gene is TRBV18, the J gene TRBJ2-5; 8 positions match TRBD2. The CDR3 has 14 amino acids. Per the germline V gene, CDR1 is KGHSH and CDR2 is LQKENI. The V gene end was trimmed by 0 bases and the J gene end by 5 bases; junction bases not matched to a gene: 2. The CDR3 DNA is TGTGCCAGCTCACCACCGGCGGGAGGCGAGACCCAGTACTTC. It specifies CASSPPAGGETQYF.

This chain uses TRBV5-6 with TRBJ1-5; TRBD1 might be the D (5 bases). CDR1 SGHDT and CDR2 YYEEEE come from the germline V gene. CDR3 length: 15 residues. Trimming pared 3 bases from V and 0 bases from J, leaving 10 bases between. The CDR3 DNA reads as TGTGCCAGCAGCTACGACAGTTTTAGCAATCAGCCCCAGCATTTT. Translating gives CASSYDSFSNQPQHF.

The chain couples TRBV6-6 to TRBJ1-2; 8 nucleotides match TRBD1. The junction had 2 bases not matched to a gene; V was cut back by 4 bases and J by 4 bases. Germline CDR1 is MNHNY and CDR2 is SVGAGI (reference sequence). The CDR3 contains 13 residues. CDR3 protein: CASSSQGVYGYTF. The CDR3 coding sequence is TGTGCCAGCAGTTCACAGGGGGTCTATGGCTACACCTTC.

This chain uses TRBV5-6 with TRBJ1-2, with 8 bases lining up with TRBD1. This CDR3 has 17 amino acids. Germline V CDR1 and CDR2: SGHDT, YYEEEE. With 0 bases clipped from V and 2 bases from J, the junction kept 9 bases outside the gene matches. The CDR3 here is CASSLDVWGQVNYGYTF. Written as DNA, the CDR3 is TGTGCCAGCAGCTTGGACGTCTGGGGACAGGTCAACTATGGCTACACCTTC.

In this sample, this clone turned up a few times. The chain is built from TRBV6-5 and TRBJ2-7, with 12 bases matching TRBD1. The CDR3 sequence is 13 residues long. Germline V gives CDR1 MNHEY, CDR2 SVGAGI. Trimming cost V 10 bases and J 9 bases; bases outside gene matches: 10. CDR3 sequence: CATESGTGGRQYF. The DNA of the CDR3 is TGTGCCACCGAGTCCGGGACAGGGGGCAGGCAGTACTTC.

DNA for the CDR3: TGTGCCAGCAGTTACTCGAGCTCTGGGGCCAACGTCCTGACTTTC. Translated: CASSYSSSGANVLTF. V and J are TRBV6-5 and TRBJ2-6, with unresolved D. This CDR3 region has 15 residues. V lost 0 bases and J 0 bases, leaving 3 bases between the germline ends. The V gene's germline CDR1 is MNHEY and CDR2 SVGAGI.

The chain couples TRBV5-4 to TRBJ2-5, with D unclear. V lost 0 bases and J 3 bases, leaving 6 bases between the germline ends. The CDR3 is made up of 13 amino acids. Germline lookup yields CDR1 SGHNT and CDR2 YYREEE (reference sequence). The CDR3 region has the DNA TGTGCCAGCAGCTTGGTGGCCGAAGAGACCCAGTACTTC. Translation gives CASSLVAEETQYF.

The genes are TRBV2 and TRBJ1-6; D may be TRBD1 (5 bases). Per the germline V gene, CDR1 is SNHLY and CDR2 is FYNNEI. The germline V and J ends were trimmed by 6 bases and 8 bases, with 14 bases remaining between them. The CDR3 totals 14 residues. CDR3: CASRFSGPHSPLHF. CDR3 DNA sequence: TGTGCCAGCAGATTCTCAGGGCCCCATTCACCCCTCCACTTT.

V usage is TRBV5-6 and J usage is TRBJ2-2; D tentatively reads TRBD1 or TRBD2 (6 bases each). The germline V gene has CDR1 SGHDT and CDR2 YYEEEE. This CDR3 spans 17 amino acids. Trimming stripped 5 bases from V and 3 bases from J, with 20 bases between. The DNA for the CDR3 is TGTGCCAGCAGACGGGGCCGGGGGCGCATGGACACCGGGGAGCTGTTTTTT. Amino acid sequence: CASRRGRGRMDTGELFF.

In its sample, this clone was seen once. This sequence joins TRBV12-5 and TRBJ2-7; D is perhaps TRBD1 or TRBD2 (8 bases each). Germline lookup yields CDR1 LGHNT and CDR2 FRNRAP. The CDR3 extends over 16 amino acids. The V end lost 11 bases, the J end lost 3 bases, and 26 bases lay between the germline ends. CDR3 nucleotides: TGTGCTCGGGGGGCGGGGGGACAGGCTTCTGGCTACGAGCAGTACTTC. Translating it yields CARGAGGQASGYEQYF. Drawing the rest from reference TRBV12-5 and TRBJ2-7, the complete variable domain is DARVTQTPRHKVTEMGQEVTMRCQPILGHNTVFWYRQTMMQGLELLAYFRNRAPLDDSGMPKDRFSAEMPDATLATLKIQPSEPRDSAVYFCARGAGGQASGYEQYFGPGTRLTVT.